The TCR beta chain under discussion was sequenced for a study of Ad26.COV2.S vaccination and SARS-CoV-2 variants. About the research overall: Donor got 5x10^10 or 1x10^11 viral particles of Ad26.COV2.S. Study-wide results and limits: TCR breadth and depth analyses may have underestimated total T cell responses.

Method: immunoSEQ multiplex PCR; TCRdb's copy keeps in-frame clones and lacks some. The sample holds more than 250,000 clones, over 75% seen once. Only one count was recorded for this clone. What it binds is not known. The sample's treatment: some 19 received Ad26.COV2.S at low or high dose, single or two shots; roughly five received placebo; per-sample allocation not given. At day 63 after the first vaccine or placebo injection, samples were drawn. The V and J ends lost 2 bases and 3 bases, in that order; junction bases with no gene match: 3. The CDR3 covers 14 residues. Germline lookup yields CDR1 SGHAT and CDR2 FQNNGV.

Sequences were derived from peripheral blood, sampled in a trial of Ad26.COV2.S vaccine versus placebo. The chain links TRBV11-2 to TRBJ1-2; 7 bases fit TRBD1. This sequence originates from a person between 18 and 60 years old who received the Ad26.COV2.S COVID-19 vaccine or a placebo. The CDR3 coding sequence is TGTGCCAGCAGCTTACCTGACAGGGACTATGGCTACACCTTC. Its translation: CASSLPDRDYGYTF. Looking up the rest from reference TRBV11-2 and TRBJ1-2 gives the full variable domain: EAGVAQSPRYKIIEKRQSVAFWCNPISGHATLYWYQQILGQGPKLLIQFQNNGVVDDSQLPKDRFSAERLKGVDSTLKIQPAKLEDSAVYLCASSLPDRDYGYTFGSGTRLTVV.